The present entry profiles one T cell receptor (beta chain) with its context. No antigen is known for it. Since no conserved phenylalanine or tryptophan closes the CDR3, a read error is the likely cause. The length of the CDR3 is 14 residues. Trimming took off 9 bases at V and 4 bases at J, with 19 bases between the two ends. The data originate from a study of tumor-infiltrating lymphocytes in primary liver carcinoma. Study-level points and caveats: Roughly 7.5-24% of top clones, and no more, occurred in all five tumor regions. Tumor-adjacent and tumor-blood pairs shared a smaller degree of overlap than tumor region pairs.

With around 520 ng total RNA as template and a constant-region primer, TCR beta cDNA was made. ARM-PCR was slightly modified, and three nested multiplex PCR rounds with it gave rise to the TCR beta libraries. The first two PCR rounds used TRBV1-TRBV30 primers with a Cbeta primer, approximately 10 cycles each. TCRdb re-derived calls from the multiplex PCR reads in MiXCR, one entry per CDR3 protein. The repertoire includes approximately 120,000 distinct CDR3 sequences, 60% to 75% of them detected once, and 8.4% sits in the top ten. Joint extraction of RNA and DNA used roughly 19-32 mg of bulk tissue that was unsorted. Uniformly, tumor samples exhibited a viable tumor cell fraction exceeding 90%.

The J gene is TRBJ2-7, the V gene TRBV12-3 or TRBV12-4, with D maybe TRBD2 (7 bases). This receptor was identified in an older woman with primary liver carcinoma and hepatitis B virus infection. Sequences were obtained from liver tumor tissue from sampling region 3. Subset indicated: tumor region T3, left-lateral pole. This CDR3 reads CASRTEGEGYEQYL. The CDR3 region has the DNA TGTGCCAGTAGGACAGAAGGGGAGGGATACGAGCAGTACCTC.